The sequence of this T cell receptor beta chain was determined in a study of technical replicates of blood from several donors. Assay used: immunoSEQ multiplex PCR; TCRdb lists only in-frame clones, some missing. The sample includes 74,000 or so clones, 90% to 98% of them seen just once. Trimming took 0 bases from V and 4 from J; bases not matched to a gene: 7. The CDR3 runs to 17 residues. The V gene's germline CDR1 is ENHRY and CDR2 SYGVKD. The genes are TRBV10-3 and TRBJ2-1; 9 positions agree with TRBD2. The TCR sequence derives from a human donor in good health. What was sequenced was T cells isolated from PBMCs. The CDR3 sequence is CAISESISGGVYNEQFF. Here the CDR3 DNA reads TGTGCCATCAGTGAGTCGATTAGCGGGGGAGTATACAATGAGCAGTTCTTC.